Sequencing of this TCR beta chain was carried out in a study of cytomegalovirus exposure and HLA in healthy donors. Findings and limits, study-wide: A later analysis reported that several of the most significant clusters appeared to be linked to common viral pathogens, among them Epstein-Barr virus.

PCR used 60 Vbeta primers and 13 Jbeta primers. The repertoire was sequenced with immunoSEQ multiplex PCR; TCRdb's copy has only in-frame clones and lacks some. The sample has roughly 200,000 clones, over 60% seen once; the top ten hold approximately 5.1%. The CDR3 has 13 residues. The V end was cut by 5 bases, the J end by 4 bases, with 9 bases between. Germline V CDR1 and CDR2: SNHLY, FYNNEI. Among the donors, all were healthy bone marrow donors. Concerning this clone: What it binds is unknown.

The source material was PBMCs. The chain links TRBV2 to TRBJ1-5; possible D gene TRBD1, 5 bases. The clonotype comes from a man aged 40-49 years in good health and CMV-seronegative. The CDR3, as DNA: TGTGCCAGCAGTCGCGGGGGTAATCAGCCCCAGCATTTT. Amino acid sequence: CASSRGGNQPQHF.